These T cell receptor beta chains were read from a single sample in a study of CD8+CD57+ T cells in acquired aplastic anemia. TCRdb ran MiXCR on the reads and lists one entry per CDR3 protein. This sample yields about 190,000 distinct CDR3 sequences, of which 40% to 50% are seen a single time; 8% to 10% belongs to the top ten. What was sequenced was sorted CD4+, CD8+, or CD8+CD57+ T cells (not recorded which) from PBMCs. These TCRs come from a human donor with aplastic anemia. Both conserved end residues are part of each CDR3. A D gene is named only where the DNA matches it firmly. Not every row has a clone size; where given, it reads once, few, many or a size class.

clone size | D gene | J gene | V gene | CDR3 DNA | CDR3 protein
many | - | TRBJ1-1 | TRBV9 | TGTGCCAGCAGCGTAGATTGGGGGGAGTACACTGAAGCTTTCTTT | CASSVDWGEYTEAFF
- | TRBD2 | TRBJ2-1 | TRBV6-4 | TGTGCCAGCAGTGACCCTCCGGGGGCTAGCGGGAGAGGAATAGGCTACAATGAGCAGTTCTTC | CASSDPPGASGRGIGYNEQFF
few | - | TRBJ1-2 | TRBV10-1 | TGCGCCAGGTTGATATATGGCTACACCTTC | CARLIYGYTF
- | TRBD1 | TRBJ2-7 | TRBV19 | TGTGCCAGTAGTATGGAACAGGGGAGCTTCTACGAGCAGTACTTC | CASSMEQGSFYEQYF
- | TRBD1 | TRBJ2-7 | TRBV25-1 | TGTGCCAGCAGGGGACAGGGGCGAACGTACGAGCAGTACTTC | CASRGQGRTYEQYF
- | - | TRBJ1-4 | TRBV10-3 | TGTGCCATCAGTGAGTCTGGGGCCGGGCTTGGTGAAAAACTGTTTTTT | CAISESGAGLGEKLFF
- | - | TRBJ1-3 | TRBV12-5 | TGTGCTAGTGGGATTGGGACGGCCGCTGGAAACACCATATATTTT | CASGIGTAAGNTIYF
many | TRBD2 | TRBJ2-5 | TRBV7-9 | TGTGCCAGCAGCCGTTATTTGCGGGAGGGCCGAGAGACCCAGTACTTC | CASSRYLREGRETQYF
- | TRBD2 | TRBJ2-5 | TRBV4-1 | TGCGCCAGCAGCCAAGTCTTGGGACTAGCCCGCCAAGAGACCCAGTACTTC | CASSQVLGLARQETQYF
once | TRBD1 | TRBJ1-2 | TRBV19 | TGTGCCAGTAGTGTCCCGGACAGGGTATATGGCTACACCTTC | CASSVPDRVYGYTF
few | - | TRBJ1-6 | TRBV7-8 | TGTGCCAGCAGCTTAAGGCAGACTAATTCACCCCTCCACTTT | CASSLRQTNSPLHF
- | - | TRBJ1-1 | TRBV6-1 | TGTGCCAGCATTAACACCGGCATCCCGAACACTGAAGCTTTCTTT | CASINTGIPNTEAFF
few | - | TRBJ1-2 | TRBV2 | TGTGCCAGCAGTGGAGGGGGGCTCTATGGCTACACCTTC | CASSGGGLYGYTF
many | - | TRBJ1-4 | TRBV5-1 | TGCGCCAGCAGCCTGGGAGATAATGAAAAACTGTTTTTT | CASSLGDNEKLFF
- | TRBD2 | TRBJ2-7 | TRBV24-1 | TGTGCCACCAGTGTACTAGCGGGACCCGCCTACGAGCAGTACTTC | CATSVLAGPAYEQYF
- | - | TRBJ2-1 | TRBV20-1 | TGCAGTGCTAGAGATGTGAGGAGCTCCTACAATGAGCAGTTCTTC | CSARDVRSSYNEQFF
few | - | TRBJ1-5 | TRBV6-5 | TGTGCCAGCAGTTATGGGGGCAGGAATCAGCCCCAGCATTTT | CASSYGGRNQPQHF
- | TRBD1 | TRBJ1-2 | TRBV14 | TGTGCCAGCAGCCAAGATCACGGGACAGGTAGTGGCTACACCTTC | CASSQDHGTGSGYTF
many | TRBD1 | TRBJ1-6 | TRBV3-1 | TGTGCCAGCAGCCAAGGACAGGGGATCAATTCACCCCTCCACTTT | CASSQGQGINSPLHF
few | - | TRBJ2-1 | TRBV3-1 | TGTGCCAGCAGCCCAACAGGGTACTCCTACAATGAGCAGTTCTTC | CASSPTGYSYNEQFF
few | - | TRBJ2-2 | TRBV19 | TGTGCCAGTAGGCCCACAAGGTTGGACACCGGGGAGCTGTTTTTT | CASRPTRLDTGELFF
- | - | TRBJ2-7 | TRBV19 | TGTGCCAGTAGTAGCCAGACAGGCTCCTACGAGCAGTACTTC | CASSSQTGSYEQYF
- | - | TRBJ1-2 | TRBV19 | TGTGCCAGTAGTATTCCCTGGGAGAGGCCATATGGCTACACCTTC | CASSIPWERPYGYTF
- | TRBD1 | TRBJ1-5 | TRBV29-1 | TGCAGCTTCGGACAGGGGAGTCAGCCCCAGCATTTT | CSFGQGSQPQHF
many | - | TRBJ2-6 | TRBV19 | TGTGCCAGTAGTATAAGTAGTTCGGGCTCTGGGGCCAACGTCCTGACTTTC | CASSISSSGSGANVLTF
once | TRBD1 | TRBJ2-7 | TRBV24-1 | TGTGCCACCAGTTGGGGACAGGGGGCTCCCTACGAGCAGTACTTC | CATSWGQGAPYEQYF
few | TRBD2 | TRBJ2-1 | TRBV6-1 | TGTGCCAGCAGATCTACAGGAGGACTAGCGGGGGAGCAGTTCTTC | CASRSTGGLAGEQFF
many | - | TRBJ1-1 | TRBV6-5 | TGTGCCAGCAGGAAGGACAGCACTGAAGCTTTCTTT | CASRKDSTEAFF
- | - | TRBJ2-1 | TRBV24-1 | TGTGCCACCAGTGACCCCGCCGGGACCGGAGGTGAGCAGTTCTTC | CATSDPAGTGGEQFF
- | - | TRBJ1-3 | TRBV14 | TGTGCCAGCAGCCGACAGATACCCCTCTCTGGAAACACCATATATTTT | CASSRQIPLSGNTIYF
few | - | TRBJ2-3 | TRBV4-2 | TGTGCCAGCAGCCAAGATCCCAGCGGTACAGATACGCAGTATTTT | CASSQDPSGTDTQYF